This T cell receptor (beta chain) stems from a study of neurological immune-mediated disorders. Findings of the study overall: No expanded-clone CDR3 amino acid sequence recurred across subjects, suggesting private TCR-beta repertoires. The greatest TCR clonal expansion occurred in HTLV-1-associated myelopathy and the least in multiple sclerosis, which fell below healthy controls.

The cDNA came from 5'RACE, which used 10-nucleotide random UMIs. A single record per CDR3 protein comes from TCRdb applying MiXCR to the 5' RACE reads. This table has 70,000 to 95,000 distinct CDR3 sequences, less than 15% appearing once. Time point reported: longitudinal time-point 2. Source material was 2 million unsorted PBMCs, stored at -80 °C in RNAlater. At least ten counts were recorded for this clonotype. The antigen remains unidentified. The CDR3 runs to 14 residues. Trimming removed 4 bases at V and 1 base at J, with 12 bases between. Germline V gene lookup returns CDR1 SGHDT and CDR2 YYEEEE. The sequenced material came from PBMCs. The receptor's source is a female donor with HTLV-1-associated myelopathy (HAM/TSP). The chain carries TRBV5-6 and TRBJ2-7; no clear D. The CDR3 is CASSGYSNSYEQYF. CDR3 nucleotides: TGTGCCAGCAGCGGGTACAGTAATTCCTACGAGCAGTACTTC.